This TCR beta chain was found in a study of T-cell memory formation after mild COVID-19. Germline CDR1 is SGHRS and CDR2 is YFSETQ. V lost 3 bases to trimming and J lost 1 base; unmatched junction nucleotides: 4. The CDR3 runs to 14 residues. Constant-segment primers were used for 5'RACE, and the resulting TCR alpha and TCR beta cDNA libraries carried sample barcodes and UMIs. Via MiXCR, TCRdb re-called the 5' RACE reads, giving one row per CDR3 protein. The sample carries 400,000 or so distinct CDR3 sequences, under 25% recorded once. Study-level points and caveats: The finding that pre-infection memory included some responding clones suggested that cross-reactive memory joined. CM and EM subsets held most contracting CD4+ clones; EMRA held CD8+ ones. Clones shrinking from day 15 to 85 showed even CD4/CD8 mixes; later expanders tilted CD4+.

A single count supports this clonotype. The antigen remains undetermined. The sequence came from an adult woman who had mild COVID-19 (a few samples of this study predate the infection). Cell type and time point are not known. The specimen was PBMCs or a T cell subset sorted from them (not recorded which). This rearrangement joins TRBV5-1 to TRBJ2-7; TRBD2 matches at 7 bases. The CDR3 DNA reads TGCGCCAGCAGCTCTTCTAGCGGTTCCTACGAGCAGTACTTC. Residues: CASSSSSGSYEQYF.